This T cell receptor beta chain was found in a study of T cell responses to AZD1222 COVID-19 vaccine. Study results and caveats: Donors were chiefly white British, with a greater number of females, and clonal diversity was perhaps underestimated. Spike as a whole was targeted by vaccine-associated CD4 TCRs, dominant at 160-218 and 743-854. Per reports, nearly half of all spike-specific TCRs target regions that are unmutated in variants.

The data were produced by immunoSEQ multiplex PCR, yet TCRdb's version contains in-frame clones alone and is incomplete. Of 95,000 to 110,000 clones listed, approximately 91% are singletons. CDR3 length: 12 residues. Looked up from germline, CDR1 is SNHLY and CDR2 is FYNNEI. V lost 6 bases to trimming and J lost 9 bases, with 12 bases between them. About this clone itself: What it recognizes is unknown.

The chain has TRBV2 and TRBJ2-1; no clear D gene. The material was peripheral blood, obtained on day 0 of AZD1222 vaccination. The source is an adult in good health. The CDR3: CASRPPVTEQFF. DNA for the CDR3: TGTGCCAGCAGGCCCCCGGTCACTGAGCAGTTCTTC. Variable domain in full (rest from reference TRBV2 and TRBJ2-1): EPEVTQTPSHQVTQMGQEVILRCVPISNHLYFYWYRQILGQKVEFLVSFYNNEISEKSEIFDDQFSVERPDGSNFTLKIRSTKLEDSAMYFCASRPPVTEQFFGPGTRLTVL.